Each of the 12 T cell receptor beta chains below was sequenced from the same sample in a study of beta chain features in type 1 diabetes. Investigators reverse transcribed all isolated RNA, so they sequenced expressed TCRB transcripts. Measured with immunoSEQ multiplex PCR; TCRdb has only the in-frame clones, and not every one. The sample shows about 59,000 clones, roughly three fifths of them seen only once. Sequenced material: Tregs from blood. The source is a woman under 30 in good health.

This chain links TRBV20-1 with TRBJ2-1; D not resolved. Germline V gives CDR1 DFQATT, CDR2 SNEGSKA (reference sequence). V shed 3 bases and J shed 10 bases, with 7 bases lying between them. The CDR3 is 10 residues long. The CDR3 nucleotides are TGCAGTGCTAGGGCGCGGGAGCAGTTCTTC. Its protein is CSARAREQFF.

A single count supports this clone. The CDR3 region is CASSYSRGGGSQYF. CDR3 sequence (DNA): TGTGCCAGCAGTTACTCGAGGGGGGGTGGGTCCCAGTACTTC. The J gene is TRBJ2-5, the V gene TRBV6-5; weak D call: TRBD2 (7 bases). The V gene lost 0 bases and the J gene lost 9 bases, with 14 bases spanning the gap. Per the germline V gene, CDR1 is MNHEY and CDR2 is SVGAGI. The CDR3 spans 14 residues.

This clone was counted once. The rearrangement joins TRBV30 to TRBJ1-1; D might be TRBD1 (6 bases). Germline V lookup: CDR1 GTSNPN, CDR2 SVGIG (reference sequence). Trimming shortened V by 5 bases and J by 4 bases, and 14 bases separated the two germline ends. The CDR3 covers 13 residues. CDR3 nucleotide sequence: TGTGCCTGGGACAGACAGGCGGGCACTGAAGCTTTCTTT. It encodes CAWDRQAGTEAFF.

The chain carries TRBV13 and TRBJ1-3; no firm D call. Between the trimmed V and J ends, which lost 2 bases and 0 bases, there was a span of 8 bases. The CDR3 spans 15 residues. The germline CDR1 and CDR2 sequences are PRHDT and FYEKMQ (reference sequence). The CDR3 coding sequence is TGTGCCAGCAGCTTACGGGATAGCTCTGGAAACACCATATATTTT. It codes for CASSLRDSSGNTIYF.

This clone was observed a few times. The chain uses TRBV6-1 and TRBJ2-3, with D possibly TRBD1 on 5 matching bases. The CDR3 sequence is 15 residues long. With 2 bases removed from V and 2 bases from J, the gap between germline ends came to 11 bases. Germline V CDR1 and CDR2: MNHNS, SASEGT. The CDR3 bases are TGTGCCAGCAGTGAATGGCAGGGCCCCACAGATACGCAGTATTTT. Translated, it gives CASSEWQGPTDTQYF.

This chain connects TRBV19 to TRBJ1-5; 8 bases fit TRBD1. Trimming at V came to 2 bases and at J to 3 bases, leaving 9 bases not matched to a gene. The CDR3 is 17 amino acids. Per the germline V gene, CDR1 is LNHDA and CDR2 is SQIVND (reference sequence). DNA for the CDR3: TGTGCCAGTAGTATACTCCCGGACAGGGCCAACAATCAGCCCCAGCATTTT. Translated: CASSILPDRANNQPQHF. Full variable domain (missing parts from reference TRBV19 and TRBJ1-5): DGGITQSPKYLFRKEGQNVTLSCEQNLNHDAMYWYRQDPGQGLRLIYYSQIVNDFQKGDIAEGYSVSREKKESFPLTVTSAQKNPTAFYLCASSILPDRANNQPQHFGDGTRLSIL.

This chain connects TRBV19 to TRBJ2-3; tentative D call: TRBD2 (6 bases). V lost 5 bases and J lost 9, with 24 bases in between. The CDR3 sequence is 16 residues long. Germline CDR1 and CDR2: LNHDA and SQIVND (reference sequence). CDR3 protein: CASSAGGGILGSTQYF. CDR3 DNA sequence: TGTGCCAGTAGTGCGGGTGGCGGGATCTTAGGAAGCACGCAGTATTTT.

V and J are TRBV2 and TRBJ1-1, with a weak D call TRBD1 (5 bases). The V gene lost 4 bases and the J gene lost 3 bases, with 12 bases spanning the gap. Germline V gene sequence: CDR1 SNHLY, CDR2 FYNNEI. The CDR3 runs 14 residues. CDR3 residues: CASSVTGTDTEAFF. CDR3 sequence (DNA): TGTGCCAGCAGTGTCACGGGGACTGACACTGAAGCTTTCTTT.

The rearrangement joins TRBV6-1 to TRBJ2-1; tentatively, D is TRBD2 (6 bases). V lost 9 bases and J lost 12, with 18 bases in between. CDR1 is MNHNS, CDR2 SASEGT, per germline. The CDR3 runs to 12 residues. CDR3 nucleotides: TGTGCCAGTTATCCCGGAGGGGATCTGCAGTTCTTC. Translating it yields CASYPGGDLQFF.

The table lists this clone with a count of one. The chain recombines TRBV7-9 with TRBJ2-1; 9 positions agree with TRBD1. Trimming at V came to 1 base and at J to 6 bases, leaving 4 bases not matched to a gene. This CDR3 region has 15 residues. Germline assignment: CDR1 SEHNR and CDR2 FQNEAQ (reference sequence). The CDR3 loop is CASSLGQGGVNEQFF. The CDR3 DNA follows: TGTGCCAGCAGCTTAGGACAGGGGGGGGTCAATGAGCAGTTCTTC. The full variable domain, in which reference TRBV7-9 and TRBJ2-1 provide the parts outside the CDR3, is DTGVSQNPRHKITKRGQNVTFRCDPISEHNRLYWYRQTLGQGPEFLTYFQNEAQLEKSRLLSDRFSAERPKGSFSTLEIQRTEQGDSAMYLCASSLGQGGVNEQFFGPGTRLTVL.

Only one count was recorded for this clone. The chain carries TRBV7-8 and TRBJ2-1; 13 bases map to TRBD2. Per the germline V gene, CDR1 is SGHVS and CDR2 is FQNEAQ. The CDR3 is 17 amino acids. V was pared by 0 bases and J by 9 bases, with 8 bases of the junction left unmatched. The CDR3 is CASSLAGWTSGSGEQFF. The DNA of the CDR3 is TGTGCCAGCAGCTTAGCGGGGTGGACTAGCGGGAGTGGTGAGCAGTTCTTC.

This clone has only a few counts. V gene TRBV5-4 combines with J gene TRBJ2-1, with D perhaps TRBD2 (6 bases). The germline gives CDR1 SGHNT, CDR2 YYREEE (reference sequence). With 2 bases removed from V and 8 bases from J, the gap between germline ends came to 20 bases. The CDR3 length is 16 residues. Written as DNA, the CDR3 is TGTGCCAGCAGCTTCGGGGTGTTGGCGGGACGGGATGAGCAGTTCTTC. Amino acids: CASSFGVLAGRDEQFF.